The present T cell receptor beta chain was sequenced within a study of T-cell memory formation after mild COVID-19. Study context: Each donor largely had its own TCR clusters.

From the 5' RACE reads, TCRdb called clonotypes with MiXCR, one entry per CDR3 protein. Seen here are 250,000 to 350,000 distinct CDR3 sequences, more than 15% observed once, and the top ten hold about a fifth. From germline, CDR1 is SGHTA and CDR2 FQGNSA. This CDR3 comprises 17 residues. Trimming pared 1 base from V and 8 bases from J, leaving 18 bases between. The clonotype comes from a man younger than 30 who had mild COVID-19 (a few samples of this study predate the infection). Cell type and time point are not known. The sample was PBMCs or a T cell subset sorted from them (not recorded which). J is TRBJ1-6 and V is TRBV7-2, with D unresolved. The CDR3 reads CASSLEAGMGFYSPLHF. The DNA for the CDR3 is TGTGCCAGCAGCTTAGAGGCAGGCATGGGATTTTATTCACCCCTCCACTTT.